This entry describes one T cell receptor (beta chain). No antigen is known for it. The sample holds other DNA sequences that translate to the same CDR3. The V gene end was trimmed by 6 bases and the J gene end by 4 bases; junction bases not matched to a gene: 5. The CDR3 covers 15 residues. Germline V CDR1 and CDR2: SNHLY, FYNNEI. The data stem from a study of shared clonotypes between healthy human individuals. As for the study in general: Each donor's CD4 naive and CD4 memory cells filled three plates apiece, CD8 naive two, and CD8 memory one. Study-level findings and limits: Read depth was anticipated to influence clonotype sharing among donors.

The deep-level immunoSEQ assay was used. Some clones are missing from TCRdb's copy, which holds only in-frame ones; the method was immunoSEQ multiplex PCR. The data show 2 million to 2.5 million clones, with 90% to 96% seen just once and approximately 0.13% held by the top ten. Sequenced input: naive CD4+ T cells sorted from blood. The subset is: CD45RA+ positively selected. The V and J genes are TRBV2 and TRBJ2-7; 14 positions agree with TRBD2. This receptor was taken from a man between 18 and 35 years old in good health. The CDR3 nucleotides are TGTGCCAGCAGGCCTGGGACTAGCGGGAGTTACGAGCAGTACTTC. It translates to CASRPGTSGSYEQYF.